These 22 T cell receptor beta chains were sequenced from one sample in a study of control samples from healthy donors and cancer patients (dated by TCRdb to 2018 to 2020). Library preparation employed the immunoSEQ multiplex PCR assay. The table comes from immuneACCESS by way of TCRdb, which keeps in-frame sequences with V and J called. Part of the clones is missing from these tables; in studies checked, under half for an unresolved V gene and the rest for unknown reasons. The sample includes roughly 190,000 clones, with about nine tenths observed a single time. 1.8% of the sample belongs to the ten largest clones. The sequenced material came from blood. The receptors originated from a man aged 30 to 45 in good health.

The chain recombines TRBV30 with TRBJ1-4; D is undetermined. Trimming took off 5 bases at V and 8 bases at J, with 15 bases between the two ends. The germline V gene encodes CDR1 GTSNPN and CDR2 SVGIG (reference sequence). This CDR3 is built from 13 residues. The CDR3 sequence is CAWAEASEEKLFF. CDR3 nucleotides: TGTGCCTGGGCGGAGGCCAGTGAAGAAAAACTGTTTTTT.

The chain employs TRBV6-1 and TRBJ1-5; a weak D match, TRBD1 (6 bases). The CDR3 has 15 amino acids. V dropped 2 bases and J dropped 1 base, with 9 bases sitting between them. Germline CDR1 is MNHNS and CDR2 is SASEGT. This CDR3 reads CASSEYGGSNQPQHF. CDR3 nucleotide sequence: TGTGCCAGCAGTGAATACGGGGGCAGCAATCAGCCCCAGCATTTT.

The chain links TRBV5-3 to TRBJ1-5, with 8 nucleotides matching TRBD1. TRBV5-3 qualifies as an ORF whose function is uncertain. J was trimmed by 2 bases and V by 0 bases; bases with no gene match: 7. This CDR3 has 17 residues. In DNA, the CDR3 is TGTGCCAGAAGCTTGGGCACCAGGGGGCGCGGCAATCAGCCCCAGCATTTT. Encoded protein: CARSLGTRGRGNQPQHF.

The table lists this clone with a few counts. The chain uses TRBV19 and TRBJ1-6; no clear D gene. The CDR3 totals 13 residues. Germline assignment: CDR1 LNHDA and CDR2 SQIVND (reference sequence). V lost 7 bases, J lost 9 bases, and 13 bases lay in between. The CDR3 spells CASTEEVGSPLHF. CDR3 coding DNA: TGTGCCAGTACTGAGGAGGTGGGTTCACCCCTCCACTTT.

The chain links TRBV19 to TRBJ1-5, with 9 bases that match TRBD1. This CDR3 is built from 16 residues. Germline V gene data show CDR1 as LNHDA and CDR2 as SQIVND (reference sequence). Germline trimming cut 7 bases from V and 0 bases from J; bases unmatched to any gene: 7. This CDR3 is CASTRQGGVSNQPQHF. CDR3 nucleotides: TGTGCCAGTACCCGACAGGGGGGCGTTAGCAATCAGCCCCAGCATTTT.

The CDR3 DNA follows: TGTGCCAGCAGCTTGTCGGGGACTAGCAATCAGCCCCAGCATTTT. Translation gives CASSLSGTSNQPQHF. V gene TRBV5-8 combines with J gene TRBJ1-5, with D possibly TRBD1 on 5 matching bases. The germline V gene encodes CDR1 SGHTS and CDR2 YDEGEE. The ends were cut back, 1 base at V and 0 bases at J, with 8 bases in the middle. CDR3 length equals 15 residues.

The chain recombines TRBV10-1 with TRBJ1-1; D is unresolved. V was pared by 3 bases and J by 11 bases, with 4 bases between. This CDR3 comprises 9 residues. Germline V gene sequence: CDR1 WNHNN, CDR2 SYGVQD (reference sequence). CDR3 nucleotide sequence: TGCGCCAGCAGTGAACGTGCTTTCTTT. Amino acids: CASSERAFF.

This chain's CDR3 is CASSLNRGRSPLHF. The CDR3 DNA reads TGTGCCAGCAGCTTAAACAGGGGAAGATCACCCCTCCACTTT. The chain carries TRBV11-1 and TRBJ1-6, with 7 bases fitting TRBD1. The CDR3 has 14 amino acids. With 2 bases clipped from V and 10 bases from J, the junction kept 5 bases outside the gene matches. Germline CDR1 reads SGHAT; CDR2 reads FQDESV (reference sequence). Full variable domain (outside the CDR3, taken from reference TRBV11-1 and TRBJ1-6): EAEVAQSPRYKITEKSQAVAFWCDPISGHATLYWYRQILGQGPELLVQFQDESVVDDSQLPKDRFSAERLKGVDSTLKIQPAELGDSAMYLCASSLNRGRSPLHFGNGTRLTVT.

J is TRBJ2-7 and V is TRBV7-2, with D perhaps matching TRBD1 (6 bases). The CDR3 is 14 residues long. V shed 0 bases and J shed 7 bases, with 13 bases lying between them. CDR1 SGHTA and CDR2 FQGNSA come from the germline V gene. CDR3: CASSLATGQGEQYF. In DNA, the CDR3 is TGTGCCAGCAGCTTAGCGACAGGCCAGGGGGAGCAGTACTTC.

The rearrangement uses TRBV5-4 and TRBJ1-1, with 9 bases aligning to TRBD1. The CDR3 runs to 15 residues. V trimming: 4 bases; J trimming: 3 bases; junction bases outside the gene matches: 7. CDR1 is SGHNT, CDR2 YYREEE, per germline (reference sequence). In nucleotides, the CDR3 is TGTGCCAGCAGCAACAACAGGGGGCCAGACACTGAAGCTTTCTTT. It codes for CASSNNRGPDTEAFF.

V usage is TRBV9 and J usage is TRBJ1-5; D not resolved. There are 14 residues in the CDR3. Trimming removed 0 bases from V and 2 bases from J, with 6 bases in between. Germline V lookup: CDR1 SGDLS, CDR2 YYNGEE. DNA for the CDR3: TGTGCCAGCAGCGTAGGGTCAGGCAATCAGCCCCAGCATTTT. It specifies CASSVGSGNQPQHF.

This clone was seen only once. Other DNA variants within this sample encode the same CDR3. The DNA of the CDR3 is TGTGCCAGCAGTCCCACAGGGGGGAGGAATGAAAAACTGTTTTTT. This gives the protein CASSPTGGRNEKLFF. This chain joins TRBV6-5 and TRBJ1-4; 8 bases align to TRBD1. The CDR3 contains 15 residues. The germline V gene has CDR1 MNHEY and CDR2 SVGAGI. V was clipped by 5 bases and J by 5 bases; unmatched bases: 7.

The chain links TRBV3-1 (or the pseudogene TRBV3-2) to TRBJ2-2; D call uncertain. Germline V gene lookup returns CDR1 LGHDT and CDR2 YNNKEL (reference sequence). The CDR3 covers 15 residues. V gave up 1 base and J gave up 1 base, with 7 bases separating them. The CDR3 protein is CASSQVTKNTGELFF. In nucleotides, the CDR3 is TGTGCCAGCAGCCAAGTGACAAAGAACACCGGGGAGCTGTTTTTT.

The genes are TRBV7-9 and TRBJ2-3, with 11 positions matching TRBD1. Germline loops: CDR1 SEHNR, CDR2 FQNEAQ (reference sequence). Germline trimming cut 2 bases from V and 4 bases from J; bases unmatched to any gene: 8. This CDR3 contains 17 residues. CDR3 in DNA: TGTGCCAGCAGCTTAACAGGACAGGGGGCAGGAGCAGATACGCAGTATTTT. Protein sequence: CASSLTGQGAGADTQYF.

This chain joins TRBV7-9 and TRBJ1-2; tentative D call: TRBD1 (5 bases). V shed 4 bases and J shed 3 bases, with 12 bases lying between them. Germline assignment: CDR1 SEHNR and CDR2 FQNEAQ (reference sequence). The CDR3 runs 14 residues. CDR3 nucleotides: TGTGCCAGCAGCTACCTCGGGGGTGACTATGGCTACACCTTC. This gives the protein CASSYLGGDYGYTF.

This chain connects TRBV24-1 to TRBJ1-3; D gene unclear. The CDR3 spans 15 residues. The ends were cut back, 7 bases at V and 0 bases at J, with 12 bases in the middle. Germline CDR1 and CDR2: KGHDR and SFDVKD. The CDR3 region is CATREQKYSGNTIYF. The CDR3 nucleotides are TGTGCCACCAGGGAACAGAAATACTCTGGAAACACCATATATTTT.

The chain has TRBV3-1 (or the pseudogene TRBV3-2) and TRBJ2-2; D is possibly TRBD1 or TRBD2 (5 bases each). Germline values: CDR1 LGHDT, CDR2 YNNKEL (reference sequence). CDR3 length: 16 amino acids. Trimming removed 1 base at V and 7 bases at J, with 16 bases between. CDR3 loop: CASSQVGTHLDGELFF. CDR3 nucleotides: TGTGCCAGCAGCCAAGTAGGGACCCATCTAGACGGGGAGCTGTTTTTT.

The chain carries TRBV15 and TRBJ1-5; possibly TRBD1 for D (5 bases). Trimming pared 2 bases from V and 2 bases from J, leaving 10 bases between. From germline, CDR1 is LNHNV and CDR2 YYDKDF (reference sequence). The CDR3 spans 15 residues. CDR3 loop: CATSRFPGGNQPQHF. CDR3 sequence (DNA): TGTGCCACCAGCAGATTCCCGGGGGGCAATCAGCCCCAGCATTTT.

This CDR3 reads CASSPRRKGGGDGELFF. Written as DNA, the CDR3 is TGTGCCAGCAGTCCCAGGCGAAAGGGAGGGGGCGACGGGGAGCTGTTTTTT. This chain links TRBV7-7 with TRBJ2-2, with D perhaps assigned TRBD1 or TRBD2 (7 bases each). V lost 6 bases, J lost 7 bases, and 24 bases lay in between. The CDR3 has 17 residues. From germline, CDR1 is SSHAT and CDR2 FNYEAQ (reference sequence).

This chain connects TRBV14 to TRBJ2-1; tentatively, D is TRBD1 (5 bases). The CDR3 runs to 16 residues. The V end was cut by 3 bases, the J end by 6 bases, with 18 bases between. Germline V gives CDR1 SGHDN, CDR2 FVKESK. The DNA of the CDR3 is TGTGCCAGCAGCCACCTCTCGATTCTAAGGGGCAATGAGCAGTTCTTC. This translates into CASSHLSILRGNEQFF.

CDR3: CASSLQDRDNSPLHF. CDR3 nucleotide sequence: TGCGCCAGCAGCTTGCAGGACAGGGATAATTCACCCCTCCACTTT. The rearrangement links TRBV5-1 to TRBJ1-6, with 8 bases identical to TRBD1. This CDR3 has 15 residues. Germline CDR1 reads SGHRS; CDR2 reads YFSETQ. J lost 5 bases, V lost 1 base, and 2 bases had no gene match.

This chain connects TRBV19 to TRBJ1-2, with D possibly being TRBD1 (6 bases). The germline CDR1 and CDR2 sequences are LNHDA and SQIVND (reference sequence). V was trimmed by 3 bases and J by 6 bases, leaving 20 bases between them. This CDR3 contains 16 residues. The CDR3 DNA follows: TGTGCCAGTAGTATGGATATCAAGGGGGGAATAGATGGCTACACCTTC. This sequence encodes CASSMDIKGGIDGYTF.